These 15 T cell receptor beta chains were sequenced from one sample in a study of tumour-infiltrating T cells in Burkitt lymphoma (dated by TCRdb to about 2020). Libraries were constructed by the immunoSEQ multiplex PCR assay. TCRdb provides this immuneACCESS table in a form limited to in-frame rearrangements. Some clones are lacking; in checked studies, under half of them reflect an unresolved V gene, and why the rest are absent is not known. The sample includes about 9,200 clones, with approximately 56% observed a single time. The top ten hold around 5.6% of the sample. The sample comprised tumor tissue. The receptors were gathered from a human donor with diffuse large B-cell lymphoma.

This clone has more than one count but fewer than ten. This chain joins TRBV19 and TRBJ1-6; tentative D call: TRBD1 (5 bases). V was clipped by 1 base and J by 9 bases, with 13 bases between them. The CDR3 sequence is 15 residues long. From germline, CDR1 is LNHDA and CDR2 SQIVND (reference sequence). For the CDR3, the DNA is TGTGCCAGTAGTATAGCTGGGGCCTACCCTTCACCCCTCCACTTT. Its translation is CASSIAGAYPSPLHF.

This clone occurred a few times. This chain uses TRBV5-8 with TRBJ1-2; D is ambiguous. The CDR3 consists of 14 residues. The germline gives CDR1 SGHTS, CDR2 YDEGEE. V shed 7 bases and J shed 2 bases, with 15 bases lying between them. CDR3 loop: CASPGKVWNYGYTF. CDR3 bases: TGTGCCAGCCCCGGCAAGGTTTGGAACTATGGCTACACCTTC.

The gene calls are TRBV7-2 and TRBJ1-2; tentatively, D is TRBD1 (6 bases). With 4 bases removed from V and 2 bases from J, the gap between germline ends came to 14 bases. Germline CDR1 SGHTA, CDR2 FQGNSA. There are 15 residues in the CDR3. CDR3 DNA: TGTGCCAGCAGCTCCCCCACAGGGTTCAACTATGGCTACACCTTC. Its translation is CASSSPTGFNYGYTF.

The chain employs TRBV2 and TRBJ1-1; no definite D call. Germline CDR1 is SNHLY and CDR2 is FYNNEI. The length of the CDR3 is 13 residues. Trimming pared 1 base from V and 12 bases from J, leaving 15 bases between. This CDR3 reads CASSEGLGLRSFF. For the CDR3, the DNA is TGTGCCAGCAGTGAAGGTTTGGGGTTGAGATCTTTCTTT.

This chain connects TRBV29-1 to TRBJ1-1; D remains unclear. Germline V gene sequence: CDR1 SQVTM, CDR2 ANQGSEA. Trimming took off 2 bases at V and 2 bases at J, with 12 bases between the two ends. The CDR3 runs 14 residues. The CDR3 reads CSVERAAQNTEAFF. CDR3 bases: TGCAGCGTTGAAAGGGCGGCCCAAAACACTGAAGCTTTCTTT.

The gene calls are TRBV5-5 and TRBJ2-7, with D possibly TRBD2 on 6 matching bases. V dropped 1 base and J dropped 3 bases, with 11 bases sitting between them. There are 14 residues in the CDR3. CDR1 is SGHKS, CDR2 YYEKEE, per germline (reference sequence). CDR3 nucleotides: TGTGCCAGCAGCTTGTACAGGAGGGGCTACGAGCAGTACTTC. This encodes CASSLYRRGYEQYF.

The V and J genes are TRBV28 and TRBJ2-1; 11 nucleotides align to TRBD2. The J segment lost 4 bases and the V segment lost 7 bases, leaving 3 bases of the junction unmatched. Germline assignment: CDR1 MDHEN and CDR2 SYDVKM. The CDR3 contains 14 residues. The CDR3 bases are TGTGCCAGCACCATAGCGGGGGGGTACAATGAGCAGTTCTTC. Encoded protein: CASTIAGGYNEQFF.

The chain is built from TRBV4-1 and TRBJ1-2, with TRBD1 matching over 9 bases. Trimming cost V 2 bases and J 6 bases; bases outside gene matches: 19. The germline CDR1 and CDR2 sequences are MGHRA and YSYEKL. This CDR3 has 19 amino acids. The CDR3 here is CASSQQTLGTGRSYDGYTF. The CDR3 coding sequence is TGCGCCAGCAGCCAACAAACTCTAGGGACAGGGAGGAGTTATGATGGCTACACCTTC.

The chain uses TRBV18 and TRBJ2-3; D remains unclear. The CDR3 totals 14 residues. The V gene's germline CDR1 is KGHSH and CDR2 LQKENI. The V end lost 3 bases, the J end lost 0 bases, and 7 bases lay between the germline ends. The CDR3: CASSPSSSTDTQYF. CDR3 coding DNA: TGTGCCAGCTCACCTTCCTCTAGCACAGATACGCAGTATTTT.

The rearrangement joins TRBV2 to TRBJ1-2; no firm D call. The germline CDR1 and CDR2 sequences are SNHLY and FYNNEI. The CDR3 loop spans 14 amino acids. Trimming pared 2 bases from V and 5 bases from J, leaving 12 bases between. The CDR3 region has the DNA TGTGCCAGCAGTGAACAGGCAGAATTATATGGCTACACCTTC. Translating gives CASSEQAELYGYTF.

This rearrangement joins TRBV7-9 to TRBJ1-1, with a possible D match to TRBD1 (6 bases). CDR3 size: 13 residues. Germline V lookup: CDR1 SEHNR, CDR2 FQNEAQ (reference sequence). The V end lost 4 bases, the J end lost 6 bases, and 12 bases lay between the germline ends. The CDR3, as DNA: TGTGCCAGCAGCTATACAGGGAAGCCTGAAGCTTTCTTT. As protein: CASSYTGKPEAFF.

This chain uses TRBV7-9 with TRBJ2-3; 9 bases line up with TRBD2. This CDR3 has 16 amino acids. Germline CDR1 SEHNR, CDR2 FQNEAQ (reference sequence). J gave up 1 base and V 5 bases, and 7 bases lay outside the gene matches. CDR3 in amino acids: CASSQILAGGTDTQYF. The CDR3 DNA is TGTGCCAGCAGCCAAATATTAGCGGGGGGCACAGATACGCAGTATTTT.

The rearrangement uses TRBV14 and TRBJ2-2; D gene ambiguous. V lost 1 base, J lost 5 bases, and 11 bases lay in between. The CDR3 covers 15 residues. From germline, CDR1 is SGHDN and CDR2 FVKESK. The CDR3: CASSQGYPGTGELFF. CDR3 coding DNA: TGTGCCAGCAGCCAAGGTTATCCGGGTACCGGGGAGCTGTTTTTT.

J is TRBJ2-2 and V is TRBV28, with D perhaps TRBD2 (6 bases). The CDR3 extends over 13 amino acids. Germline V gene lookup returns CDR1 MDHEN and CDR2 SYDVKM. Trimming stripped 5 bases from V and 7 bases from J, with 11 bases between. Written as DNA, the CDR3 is TGTGCCAGCAGTCCCCGGAGGGTCGGGGAGCTGTTTTTT. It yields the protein CASSPRRVGELFF.

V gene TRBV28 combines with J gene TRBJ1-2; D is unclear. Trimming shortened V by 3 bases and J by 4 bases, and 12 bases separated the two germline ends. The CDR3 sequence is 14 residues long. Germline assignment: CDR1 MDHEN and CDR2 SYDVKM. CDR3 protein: CASSFRTYLYGYTF. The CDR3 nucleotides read TGTGCCAGCAGTTTCCGGACCTACCTCTATGGCTACACCTTC.